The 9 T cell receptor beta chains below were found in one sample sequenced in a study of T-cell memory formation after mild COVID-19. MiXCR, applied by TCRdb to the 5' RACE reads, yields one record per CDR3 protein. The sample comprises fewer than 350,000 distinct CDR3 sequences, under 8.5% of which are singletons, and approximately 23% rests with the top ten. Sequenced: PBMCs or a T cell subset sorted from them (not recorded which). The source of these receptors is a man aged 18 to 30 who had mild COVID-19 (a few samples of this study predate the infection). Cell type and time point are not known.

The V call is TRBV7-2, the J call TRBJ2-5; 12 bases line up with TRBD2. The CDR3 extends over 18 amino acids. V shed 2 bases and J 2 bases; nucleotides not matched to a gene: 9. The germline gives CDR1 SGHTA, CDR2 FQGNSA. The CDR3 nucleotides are TGTGCCAGCAGCTTAAATGCCCTAGCGGGGGGGTCACAAGAGACCCAGTACTTC. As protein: CASSLNALAGGSQETQYF.

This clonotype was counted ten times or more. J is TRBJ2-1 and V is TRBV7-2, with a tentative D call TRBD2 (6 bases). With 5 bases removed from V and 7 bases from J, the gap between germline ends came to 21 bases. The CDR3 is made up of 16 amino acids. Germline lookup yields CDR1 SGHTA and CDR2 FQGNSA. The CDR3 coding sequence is TGTGCCAGCAGCCCCTGGACATCCCGGAGGGTGAATGAGCAGTTCTTC. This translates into CASSPWTSRRVNEQFF.

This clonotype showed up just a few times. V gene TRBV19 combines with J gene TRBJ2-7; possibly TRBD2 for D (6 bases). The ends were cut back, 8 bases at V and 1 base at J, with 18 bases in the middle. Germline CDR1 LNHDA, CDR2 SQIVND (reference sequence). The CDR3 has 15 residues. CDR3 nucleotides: TGTGCCAGTTCCGCCGGAGGTAGCGGATCCTACGAGCAGTACTTC. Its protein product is CASSAGGSGSYEQYF.

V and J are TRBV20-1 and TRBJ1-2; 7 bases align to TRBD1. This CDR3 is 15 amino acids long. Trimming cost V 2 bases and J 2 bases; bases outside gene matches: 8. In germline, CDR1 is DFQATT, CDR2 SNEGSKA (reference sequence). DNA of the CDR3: TGCAGTGCTAGACCTCGACAGGGAGAAAACTATGGCTACACCTTC. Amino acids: CSARPRQGENYGYTF.

The CDR3 sequence is CASSFSYVQPQHF. CDR3 nucleotide sequence: TGTGCCAGCAGCTTTTCGTACGTTCAGCCCCAGCATTTT. The gene calls are TRBV7-8 and TRBJ1-5, with no clear D. Trimming took off 3 bases at V and 6 bases at J, with 9 bases between the two ends. This CDR3 region has 13 residues. Germline V lookup: CDR1 SGHVS, CDR2 FQNEAQ.

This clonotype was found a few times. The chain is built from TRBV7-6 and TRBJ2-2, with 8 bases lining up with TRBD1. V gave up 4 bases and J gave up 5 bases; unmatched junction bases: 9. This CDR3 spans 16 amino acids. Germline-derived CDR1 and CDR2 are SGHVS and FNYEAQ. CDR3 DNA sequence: TGTGCCAGCAGCTCCGGACAGGGAAGAGGGACCGGGGAGCTGTTTTTT. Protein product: CASSSGQGRGTGELFF.

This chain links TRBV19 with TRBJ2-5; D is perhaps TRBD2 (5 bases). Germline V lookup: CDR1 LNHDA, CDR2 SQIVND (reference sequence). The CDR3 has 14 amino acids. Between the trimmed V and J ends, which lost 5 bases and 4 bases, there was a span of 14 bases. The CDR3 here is CASSRAGVVETQYF. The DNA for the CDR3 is TGTGCCAGTAGTCGGGCCGGGGTAGTAGAGACCCAGTACTTC.

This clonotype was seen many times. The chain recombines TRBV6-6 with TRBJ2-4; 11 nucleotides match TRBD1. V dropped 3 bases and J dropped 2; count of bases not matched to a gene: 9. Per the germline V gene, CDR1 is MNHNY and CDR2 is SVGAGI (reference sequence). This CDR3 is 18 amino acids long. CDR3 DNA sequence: TGTGCCAGCAGTTATCGGGACAGGGGGTCCGGGACCAAAAACATTCAGTACTTC. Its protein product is CASSYRDRGSGTKNIQYF.

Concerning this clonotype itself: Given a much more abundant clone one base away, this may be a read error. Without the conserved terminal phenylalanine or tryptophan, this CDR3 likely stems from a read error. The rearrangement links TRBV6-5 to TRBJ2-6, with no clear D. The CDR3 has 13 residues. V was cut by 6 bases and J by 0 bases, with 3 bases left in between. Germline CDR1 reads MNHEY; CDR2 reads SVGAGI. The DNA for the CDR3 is TGTGCCAGCAGGGACTCTGGGGCCAACGTCCTGACTCTC. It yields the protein CASRDSGANVLTL.